Following are 28 T cell receptor beta chains from one sample sequenced in a study of blood T cells in healthy people across ages. Combining a sample-barcoded 5' primer with a J-beta primer mix, a second PCR ran for roughly 6 to 12 cycles. One entry per CDR3 protein results from TCRdb running MiXCR on the 5' RACE reads. The data hold almost 1 million distinct CDR3 sequences, with just over 50% observed a single time. Material for sequencing was blood. These receptors were collected from a woman aged 55-69 years in good health.

The chain combines TRBV5-5 with TRBJ2-7; no clear D. The CDR3 extends over 13 amino acids. In germline, CDR1 is SGHKS, CDR2 YYEKEE (reference sequence). Trimming took 4 bases from V and 3 from J, leaving 11 bases between them. The CDR3 region has the DNA TGTGCCAGCAGCGCTGGACGGATCTACGAGCAGTACTTC. It codes for CASSAGRIYEQYF.

The V and J genes are TRBV4-1 and TRBJ1-1, with D perhaps matching TRBD1 (5 bases). The CDR3 loop spans 18 amino acids. V was pared by 0 bases and J by 1 base, with 18 bases between. Germline CDR1 and CDR2: MGHRA and YSYEKL. The DNA for the CDR3 is TGCGCCAGCAGCCAAGATCCCACGGGGGGTTTTAAGAACACTGAAGCTTTCTTT. This sequence encodes CASSQDPTGGFKNTEAFF.

This chain uses TRBV10-3 with TRBJ1-6; D gene ambiguous. Germline CDR1 ENHRY, CDR2 SYGVKD. V was trimmed by 3 bases and J by 4 bases, leaving 7 bases between them. The CDR3 is made up of 14 amino acids. As DNA, the CDR3 is TGTGCCATCAGTGACAATGGATATAATTCACCCCTCCACTTT. It is translated as CAISDNGYNSPLHF.

V and J are TRBV7-6 and TRBJ2-6, with 9 bases aligning to TRBD2. This CDR3 has 18 residues. V gave up 4 bases and J gave up 1 base; unmatched junction bases: 8. CDR1 and CDR2 (germline): SGHVS, FNYEAQ. The DNA for the CDR3 is TGTGCCAGCAGCTCATTGTTAGCGGGAGTTTCTGGGGCCAACGTCCTGACTTTC. Translation gives CASSSLLAGVSGANVLTF.

This chain connects TRBV20-1 to TRBJ2-1, with no clear D. CDR1 and CDR2 from the germline V gene are DFQATT and SNEGSKA (reference sequence). The ends were cut back, 4 bases at V and 8 bases at J, with 21 bases in the middle. This CDR3 region has 15 residues. As DNA, the CDR3 is TGCAGTGCTATCTACCCCCTGGGCTCCCGAGATGAGCAGTTCTTC. As protein: CSAIYPLGSRDEQFF.

The chain links TRBV12-5 to TRBJ2-6; D uncertain. The germline V gene has CDR1 LGHNT and CDR2 FRNRAP. V gave up 3 bases and J gave up 2 bases, with 2 bases separating them. The CDR3 spans 13 residues. The CDR3 DNA is TGTGCTAGTGGTTTAGCTGGGGCCAACGTCCTGACTTTC. Amino acid sequence: CASGLAGANVLTF.

The chain couples TRBV27 to TRBJ1-2; weak D call: TRBD1 (5 bases). Germline assignment: CDR1 MNHEY and CDR2 SMNVEV (reference sequence). This CDR3 comprises 16 residues. Trimming left V 0 bases short and J 8 bases short, with 19 bases between. CDR3 sequence reads: CASSLSPDSRKDGYTF. The CDR3 DNA reads TGTGCCAGCAGTTTATCACCCGACAGCCGGAAGGACGGCTACACCTTC.

This clonotype has a handful of counts. The rearrangement links TRBV12-3 or TRBV12-4 to TRBJ2-7, with 10 bases aligning to TRBD2. The CDR3 loop spans 15 amino acids. Germline trimming cut 6 bases from V and 0 bases from J; bases unmatched to any gene: 5. CDR3 region: CASRGGLASSYEQYF. The CDR3 region has the DNA TGTGCCAGCAGAGGGGGACTAGCGAGCTCCTACGAGCAGTACTTC.

The chain uses TRBV5-1 and TRBJ1-1; D unclear. Trimming removed 4 bases from V and 6 bases from J, with 16 bases in between. Per the germline V gene, CDR1 is SGHRS and CDR2 is YFSETQ. The CDR3 spans 14 residues. The CDR3 DNA reads TGCGCCAGCAGCATTGCCGGTCCGGCCTCTGAAGCTTTCTTT. This sequence encodes CASSIAGPASEAFF.

This clonotype was picked up a small number of times. This chain connects TRBV29-1 to TRBJ2-7, with TRBD2 matching 7 bases. Germline V gene data show CDR1 as SQVTM and CDR2 as ANQGSEA. V lost 5 bases and J lost 2; bases outside the gene matches: 3. This CDR3 has 12 amino acids. CDR3 coding DNA: TGCAGCGTTCGGCGGGAGCCCTACGAGCAGTACTTC. Its protein product is CSVRREPYEQYF.

This clonotype was detected only a few times. V usage is TRBV4-1 and J usage is TRBJ1-1; TRBD1 is a possible D gene (5 bases). V lost 4 bases and J lost 4, with 10 bases in between. Germline V CDR1 and CDR2: MGHRA, YSYEKL. The CDR3 loop spans 13 amino acids. CDR3: CASSRPGTTEAFF. In DNA form, the CDR3 reads TGCGCCAGCAGCCGACCGGGGACCACTGAAGCTTTCTTT.

The chain employs TRBV15 and TRBJ2-7; 12 nucleotides agree with TRBD1. Germline CDR1 LNHNV, CDR2 YYDKDF (reference sequence). The V gene end was trimmed by 1 base and the J gene end by 2 bases; junction bases not matched to a gene: 9. The CDR3 is made up of 18 amino acids. The CDR3 bases are TGTGCCACCAGCAGAGTGTGGGACAGGGGGCCCAAAGCCTACGAGCAGTACTTC. This encodes CATSRVWDRGPKAYEQYF.

V is TRBV5-4 and J is TRBJ2-5, with unresolved D. V lost 4 bases to trimming and J lost 5 bases, with 15 bases between them. Germline V gene lookup returns CDR1 SGHNT and CDR2 YYREEE (reference sequence). There are 14 residues in the CDR3. CDR3 in amino acids: CASSQAAVWETQYF. CDR3 DNA: TGTGCCAGCAGCCAGGCGGCAGTCTGGGAGACCCAGTACTTC.

This clonotype was detected many times. The V and J genes are TRBV28 and TRBJ2-1, with a tentative D call TRBD2 (5 bases). The CDR3 has 15 amino acids. Germline loops: CDR1 MDHEN, CDR2 SYDVKM. V lost 2 bases, J lost 8 bases, and 16 bases lay in between. The CDR3 DNA sequence: TGTGCCAGCAGTTTAGTAGCGCCACGTGGCCATGAGCAGTTCTTC. Encoded protein: CASSLVAPRGHEQFF.

This clonotype was seen a handful of times. The chain is built from TRBV7-2 and TRBJ1-2; no definite D call. Germline V gene data show CDR1 as SGHTA and CDR2 as FQGNSA. V lost 5 bases, J lost 4 bases, and 14 bases lay in between. The CDR3 runs to 14 residues. CDR3 sequence: CASSASRAPYGYTF. The CDR3 bases are TGTGCCAGCAGCGCCTCCCGGGCACCCTATGGCTACACCTTC.

V gene TRBV20-1 combines with J gene TRBJ2-3; 8 nucleotides line up with TRBD1. The V segment lost 4 bases and the J segment 6 bases; nucleotides outside the gene matches: 9. This CDR3 comprises 14 residues. Germline loops: CDR1 DFQATT, CDR2 SNEGSKA (reference sequence). CDR3 region: CSATQQGEGDTQYF. CDR3 in DNA: TGCAGTGCTACCCAACAGGGGGAAGGGGATACGCAGTATTTT.

The rearrangement joins TRBV27 to TRBJ2-1; D is perhaps TRBD1 or TRBD2 (5 bases each). Between the trimmed V and J ends, which lost 2 bases and 4 bases, there was a span of 15 bases. From germline, CDR1 is MNHEY and CDR2 SMNVEV (reference sequence). CDR3 size: 16 residues. CDR3 region: CASSLRGGLLYNEQFF. Here the CDR3 DNA reads TGTGCCAGCAGTTTAAGGGGCGGGCTACTTTACAATGAGCAGTTCTTC.

The chain combines TRBV12-3 or TRBV12-4 with TRBJ2-7; the match to TRBD1 covers 12 bases. V lost 4 bases, J lost 4 bases, and 5 bases stayed unmatched. This CDR3 region has 15 residues. DNA of the CDR3: TGTGCCAGCAGTTGGGGGACAGGGGGCTTGTACGAGCAGTACTTC. This translates into CASSWGTGGLYEQYF.

The V gene is TRBV5-1, the J gene TRBJ2-3; D is undetermined. The CDR3 is 13 residues long. The germline V and J ends were trimmed by 4 bases and 4 bases, with 10 bases remaining between them. Germline CDR1 and CDR2: SGHRS and YFSETQ. The DNA for the CDR3 is TGCGCCAGCAGCCCTAAAGGATCAGATACGCAGTATTTT. It is translated as CASSPKGSDTQYF.

The CDR3: CASSRTGGDEQYF. CDR3 coding DNA: TGTGCCAGCAGTAGGACAGGGGGCGACGAGCAGTACTTC. This rearrangement joins TRBV27 to TRBJ2-7; 11 positions agree with TRBD1. Germline CDR1 is MNHEY and CDR2 is SMNVEV (reference sequence). The V gene end was trimmed by 5 bases and the J gene end by 5 bases; junction bases not matched to a gene: 2. The CDR3 contains 13 residues.

V usage is TRBV24-1 and J usage is TRBJ2-3; a weak D match, TRBD2 (6 bases). Germline lookup yields CDR1 KGHDR and CDR2 SFDVKD. CDR3 length equals 17 residues. Trimming removed 5 bases from V and 6 bases from J, with 23 bases in between. CDR3 sequence: CATSAVVAGSFGDTQYF. Here the CDR3 DNA reads TGTGCCACCAGTGCGGTTGTCGCGGGGTCTTTTGGGGATACGCAGTATTTT.

The chain couples TRBV20-1 to TRBJ2-3, with D unclear. The CDR3 has 12 amino acids. Germline-derived CDR1 and CDR2 are DFQATT and SNEGSKA (reference sequence). Trimming removed 6 bases at V and 11 bases at J, with 18 bases between. CDR3: CSAVPPGHLQYF. CDR3 sequence (DNA): TGCAGTGCCGTTCCCCCAGGCCATCTGCAGTATTTT.

This clonotype appeared a few times. The genes are TRBV5-1 and TRBJ2-5, with D possibly being TRBD2 (6 bases). The CDR3 runs 16 residues. Germline CDR1 SGHRS, CDR2 YFSETQ. V was trimmed by 4 bases and J by 0 bases, leaving 16 bases between them. Here the CDR3 DNA reads TGCGCCAGCAGCCCTGACCGACGGGGGAACCAAGAGACCCAGTACTTC. Its translation is CASSPDRRGNQETQYF.

This clonotype was seen a few times. The rearrangement uses TRBV7-6 and TRBJ2-7; 9 bases align to TRBD1. The CDR3 covers 13 residues. Per germline, CDR1 SGHVS and CDR2 FNYEAQ. The V gene end was trimmed by 6 bases and the J gene end by 5 bases; junction bases not matched to a gene: 5. The CDR3 reads CASSWTGANEQYF. CDR3 in DNA: TGTGCCAGCAGTTGGACAGGGGCGAACGAGCAGTACTTC.

The gene calls are TRBV12-3 or TRBV12-4 and TRBJ1-5; D perhaps matches TRBD1 (5 bases). V dropped 5 bases and J dropped 9 bases, with 14 bases sitting between them. The CDR3 runs to 13 residues. CDR3 in amino acids: CASSGRGWGPQHF. The CDR3 DNA reads TGTGCCAGCAGTGGCCGGGGCTGGGGGCCCCAGCATTTT.

The genes are TRBV6-2 or TRBV6-3 and TRBJ2-7; TRBD1 or TRBD2 may be the D gene (5 bases each). Germline CDR1 MNHEY, CDR2 SVGEGT. V lost 5 bases and J 7 bases, leaving 24 bases between the germline ends. This CDR3 spans 16 amino acids. The CDR3 region is CASSKSARRMGEEQYF. Here the CDR3 DNA reads TGTGCCAGCAGTAAAAGCGCGCGGAGAATGGGGGAGGAGCAGTACTTC.

This clonotype was found many times. The chain couples TRBV29-1 to TRBJ2-7, with 13 positions matching TRBD2. This CDR3 is 16 amino acids long. V dropped 5 bases and J dropped 2; count of bases not matched to a gene: 9. Germline values: CDR1 SQVTM, CDR2 ANQGSEA. The CDR3 region is CSVTQTSGRYPYEQYF. DNA of the CDR3: TGCAGCGTTACCCAGACTAGCGGGAGGTACCCCTACGAGCAGTACTTC.

The CDR3 region has the DNA TGCGCCAGCAGCTTGGAGGGGCAGGACCGGGGGCTGTTTTTT. The encoded protein is CASSLEGQDRGLFF. This chain connects TRBV5-1 to TRBJ1-4, with a tentative D call TRBD1 (5 bases). CDR1 and CDR2 from the germline V gene are SGHRS and YFSETQ. V dropped 0 bases and J dropped 14 bases, with 17 bases sitting between them. CDR3 length equals 14 residues.